This passage covers 9 T cell receptor beta chains from one sample sequenced in a study of cytomegalovirus exposure and HLA in healthy donors. Use of 60 Vbeta and 13 Jbeta primers characterized the PCR. Only in-frame clones appear in the TCRdb table, and some are missing; sequencing was by immunoSEQ multiplex PCR. The sample lists tens of thousands of clones, approximately 76% occurring once. Sequenced input: PBMCs. Receptors were obtained from a man in his fifties or sixties in good health and CMV-seronegative.

V and J are TRBV5-8 and TRBJ1-4, with 8 positions matching TRBD1. There are 14 residues in the CDR3. V was clipped by 4 bases and J by 8 bases; unmatched bases: 7. Germline CDR1 and CDR2: SGHTS and YDEGEE. The CDR3 nucleotides are TGTGCCAGCAGCGTCGACAGGGGAGGGGAAAAACTGTTTTTT. Its translation: CASSVDRGGEKLFF.

This clone was recorded a few times. V gene TRBV5-1 combines with J gene TRBJ2-3, with D possibly matching TRBD2 (5 bases). V was cut by 5 bases and J by 0 bases, with 10 bases left in between. This CDR3 spans 14 amino acids. Per germline, CDR1 SGHRS and CDR2 YFSETQ. The DNA of the CDR3 is TGCGCCAGCAGAACTACGGGAAGCACAGATACGCAGTATTTT. Amino acids: CASRTTGSTDTQYF.

This clone was picked up a small number of times. V and J are TRBV5-4 and TRBJ2-5; 7 bases map to TRBD2. V gave up 0 bases and J gave up 4 bases; unmatched junction bases: 6. Germline CDR1 and CDR2: SGHNT and YYREEE (reference sequence). The CDR3 contains 15 residues. CDR3 bases: TGTGCCAGCAGCTTGGGGGCAGGCGGGAGAGAGACCCAGTACTTC. Protein product: CASSLGAGGRETQYF.

This chain links TRBV7-9 with TRBJ2-1; D not resolved. CDR3 size: 13 residues. Germline V gene sequence: CDR1 SEHNR, CDR2 FQNEAQ (reference sequence). V dropped 2 bases and J dropped 9 bases, with 11 bases sitting between them. CDR3: CASSLWPSGEQFF. DNA of the CDR3: TGTGCCAGCAGCTTATGGCCCTCGGGTGAGCAGTTCTTC.

This chain joins TRBV12-5 and TRBJ2-3, with TRBD1 matching over 7 bases. CDR3 length: 16 residues. CDR1 LGHNT and CDR2 FRNRAP come from the germline V gene. V lost 4 bases, J lost 0 bases, and 7 bases stayed unmatched. The CDR3 DNA sequence: TGTGCTAGTGGTTCCCAAACAGGGGTTAGCACAGATACGCAGTATTTT. Translation: CASGSQTGVSTDTQYF.

The J gene is TRBJ2-7, the V gene TRBV6-4, with D perhaps TRBD2 (6 bases). Germline V CDR1 and CDR2: MRHNA, SNTAGT. V was trimmed by 6 bases and J by 3 bases, leaving 21 bases between them. The CDR3 totals 16 residues. CDR3 DNA sequence: TGTGCCAGCAGGATTCCGCCGGGGGATTTTGACTACGAGCAGTACTTC. Its translation: CASRIPPGDFDYEQYF.

The chain carries TRBV9 and TRBJ2-5, with 15 bases lining up with TRBD2. The ends lost 0 bases at V and 5 bases at J; junction bases unmatched: 8. Germline lookup yields CDR1 SGDLS and CDR2 YYNGEE. This CDR3 region has 18 residues. The chain's CDR3 is CASSVGWTSGGAGETQYF. The CDR3 DNA reads TGTGCCAGCAGCGTAGGGTGGACTAGCGGGGGGGCCGGTGAGACCCAGTACTTC.

In regard to this clone: Distinct nucleotide sequences in the sample also encode this CDR3. The chain has TRBV11-3 and TRBJ2-3; 10 bases match TRBD1. This CDR3 comprises 15 residues. Germline lookup yields CDR1 SGHNT and CDR2 YENEEA. V dropped 4 bases and J dropped 2; count of bases not matched to a gene: 3. The CDR3 protein is CASSSGQGNTDTQYF. The DNA for the CDR3 is TGTGCCAGCAGCTCGGGACAGGGGAACACAGATACGCAGTATTTT.

The chain recombines TRBV19 with TRBJ2-1; 8 nucleotides align to TRBD1. The length of the CDR3 is 17 residues. V shed 4 bases, J shed 1 base, and the junction held 9 bases outside the gene matches. Looked up from germline, CDR1 is LNHDA and CDR2 is SQIVND (reference sequence). The CDR3 DNA is TGTGCCAGTAGTACCCGACAGGGGCAATATTCCTACAATGAGCAGTTCTTC. It is translated as CASSTRQGQYSYNEQFF. Based on the CDR3 plus reference TRBV19 and TRBJ2-1, the full variable domain is DGGITQSPKYLFRKEGQNVTLSCEQNLNHDAMYWYRQDPGQGLRLIYYSQIVNDFQKGDIAEGYSVSREKKESFPLTVTSAQKNPTAFYLCASSTRQGQYSYNEQFFGPGTRLTVL.